A single sample gave rise to the 7 T cell receptor beta chains below, sequenced in a study of T cell clonality in common variable immunodeficiency. These receptors are not linked to any known antigen. Whole-study results and caveats: Reportedly, TCR beta sequences from common variable immunodeficiency showed fewer deletions and N-nucleotide insertions.

Generated by immunoSEQ multiplex PCR, the TCRdb table keeps only in-frame clones and is missing some. This sample has roughly 13,000 clones, each found more than once. The sequencing sample was made of peripheral blood mononuclear cells. The receptors come from a human donor with common variable immunodeficiency.

This clone was detected a few times. From the germline J gene comes the end of the CDR3, since the read stops 3 residues before it. The gene calls are TRBV7-2 and TRBJ2-5, with D unresolved. In germline, CDR1 is SGHTA, CDR2 FQGNSA. V was clipped by 3 bases and J by 2 bases, with 7 bases between them. The CDR3 is 13 amino acids. CDR3 bases read: TGTGCCAGCAGCTTGAGCCCACAAGAGACC. This gives the protein CASSLSPQET. The whole CDR3 protein reads CASSLSPQETQYF.

This clone was picked up a small number of times. The read falls 3 residues short of the CDR3 end, and the missing part is taken from the germline J gene. The rearrangement links TRBV7-9 to TRBJ1-2, with TRBD1 matching over 10 bases. The CDR3 runs 15 residues. Unmatched junction bases numbered 7, after V lost 5 bases and J lost 4 bases. CDR1 and CDR2 from the germline V gene are SEHNR and FQNEAQ (reference sequence). Partial CDR3 DNA: TGTGCCAGCAGCCATCCGGGACAGGGGTCCTATGGC. As protein: CASSHPGQGSYG. The complete CDR3 reads CASSHPGQGSYGYTF.

This clone appeared many times. The observed sequence ends 3 residues before the CDR3 terminus, with the missing tail filled in from the germline J gene. This chain uses TRBV18 with TRBJ2-3, with D unresolved. This CDR3 has 13 residues. Per the germline V gene, CDR1 is KGHSH and CDR2 is LQKENI. Trimming removed 3 bases from V and 6 bases from J, with 10 bases in between. This chain's CDR3 is CASSPQGVDTQYF. CDR3 DNA, as far as it was read: TGTGCCAGCTCACCCCAAGGTGTGGATACG.

Note on this clone: The read comes to an end 3 residues before the CDR3 does, leaving the germline J gene to fill in the end. This chain joins TRBV2 and TRBJ2-1; D may be TRBD1 or TRBD2 (7 bases each). The CDR3 has 16 amino acids. In germline, CDR1 is SNHLY, CDR2 FYNNEI. Trimming took off 4 bases at V and 4 bases at J, with 17 bases between the two ends. The CDR3 is CASSGQGGGAYNEQFF. CDR3 bases read: TGTGCCAGCAGTGGCCAGGGGGGAGGGGCGTACAATGAG.

Concerning this clone: The read finishes 3 residues shy of the CDR3 end, and the germline J gene is used to complete it. The genes are TRBV7-6 and TRBJ2-7; perhaps TRBD1 as D (6 bases). This CDR3 has 15 amino acids. Germline CDR1 SGHVS, CDR2 FNYEAQ. The V end lost 1 base, the J end lost 5 bases, and 15 bases lay between the germline ends. CDR3 sequence: CASSLEASGVHEQYF. The DNA read from the CDR3 is TGTGCCAGCAGCTTAGAGGCGTCAGGGGTCCACGAG. The full variable domain, in which reference TRBV7-6 and TRBJ2-7 provide the parts outside the CDR3, is GAGVSQSPRYKVTKRGQDVALRCDPISGHVSLYWYRQALGQGPEFLTYFNYEAQQDKSGLPNDRFSAERPEGSISTLTIQRTEQRDSAMYRCASSLEASGVHEQYFGPGTRLTVT.

Points on this clone: The CDR3 end is not reached by the read, which stops 3 residues before it; the germline J gene fills it in. The chain joins TRBV19 to TRBJ2-1; weak D call: TRBD2 (5 bases). CDR1 LNHDA and CDR2 SQIVND come from the germline V gene (reference sequence). V gave up 5 bases and J gave up 0 bases, with 8 bases separating them. This CDR3 is built from 14 residues. CDR3 amino acids: CASSGLASYNEQFF. The sequenced CDR3 bases are TGTGCCAGTAGTGGTCTAGCCTCCTACAATGAG.

For this clone: The read ends 3 residues shy of where the CDR3 ends; the end is completed using the germline J gene. The chain is built from TRBV29-1 and TRBJ2-7, with D hard to call. V lost 5 bases to trimming and J lost 0 bases, with 8 bases between them. CDR3 length: 12 residues. Germline values: CDR1 SQVTM, CDR2 ANQGSEA. CDR3 sequence: CSVYKGSYEQYF. The DNA read from the CDR3 is TGCAGCGTTTACAAGGGCTCCTACGAG.